These 24 T cell receptor beta chains were all obtained from the same sample, sequenced in a study of identical twins (dated by TCRdb to 2016 to 2018). Receptors were amplified or captured by 5' RACE. These reads were obtained on an Illumina HiSeq 2000. TCRdb passed the public sequencing reads through fastp at Q25 and MiXCR, retaining productive beta sequences. CDR3 protein duplicates are merged, each entry listing the most common genes and DNA. The sample has 140,000 to 150,000 distinct CDR3 sequences on record, around 3.5% of them singletons. Clones ranked in the top ten supply around 8% of the sample. Sequences were obtained from memory T cells sorted from blood. In the paper's terms, the cell subset or site label means: CD45RO+ enriched T cells. The receptors stem from a man aged 18 to 29 in good health.

This clonotype came up many times. This chain joins TRBV13 and TRBJ2-7; D is ambiguous. CDR1 is PRHDT, CDR2 FYEKMQ, per germline (reference sequence). V was clipped by 0 bases and J by 2 bases, with 8 bases between them. The CDR3 is made up of 14 amino acids. The CDR3 DNA is TGTGCCAGCAGCTTAGGTCAGCCCGCCTACGAGCAGTACTTC. Its protein product is CASSLGQPAYEQYF.

This clonotype was seen many times. The CDR3 sequence is CASRSNSGHNEQFF. Written as DNA, the CDR3 is TGTGCCAGCAGATCGAATAGCGGGCACAATGAGCAGTTCTTC. The genes are TRBV7-8 and TRBJ2-1; 7 positions match TRBD2. The J segment lost 5 bases and the V segment lost 6 bases, leaving 7 bases of the junction unmatched. The CDR3 spans 14 residues. Germline V gives CDR1 SGHVS, CDR2 FQNEAQ.

The sample holds many counts of this clonotype. The chain uses TRBV12-3 or TRBV12-4 and TRBJ2-3, with TRBD1 as a possible D gene (6 bases). The CDR3 runs 15 residues. The ends were cut back, 2 bases at V and 2 bases at J, with 11 bases in the middle. The CDR3 DNA is TGTGCCAGCAGTTTACTACAGGGAAACACAGATACGCAGTATTTT. Translating it yields CASSLLQGNTDTQYF.

This clonotype was counted at least ten times. This chain links TRBV7-2 with TRBJ1-2; no reliable D call. Germline V gene sequence: CDR1 SGHTA, CDR2 FQGNSA. There are 15 residues in the CDR3. The V end lost 3 bases, the J end lost 10 bases, and 21 bases lay between the germline ends. The CDR3 loop is CASSFGSNSLLVYTF. The CDR3 DNA sequence: TGTGCCAGCAGCTTCGGCAGTAACTCCCTCCTAGTCTACACCTTC.

Comments on this clonotype: A much larger clonotype is one base distant, so this may be a read error. V gene TRBV27 combines with J gene TRBJ2-5, with a possible D match to TRBD2 (6 bases). Germline V gives CDR1 MNHEY, CDR2 SMNVEV (reference sequence). The CDR3 is 13 amino acids. The germline V and J ends were trimmed by 5 bases and 9 bases, with 16 bases remaining between them. CDR3 amino acids: CASSRGLWEAQYF. The CDR3 region has the DNA TGTGCCAGCAGTCGGGGACTGTGGGAGGCCCAGTACTTC.

This clonotype was detected ten times or more. V is TRBV12-3 or TRBV12-4 and J is TRBJ1-6, with D unclear. This CDR3 is 14 amino acids long. The V end was cut by 5 bases, the J end by 7 bases, with 12 bases between. CDR3 DNA sequence: TGTGCCAGCAGTCCCTCGGGCGGAAATTCACCCCTCCACTTT. Translating it yields CASSPSGGNSPLHF.

This clonotype was found many times. The chain uses TRBV4-2 and TRBJ2-4, with 7 positions matching TRBD1. This CDR3 has 18 residues. Per germline, CDR1 LGHNA and CDR2 YNFKEQ. The trim removed 3 bases at V and 0 bases at J, leaving 11 bases unmatched. The CDR3 is CASSHGVSRGLAKNIQYF. In nucleotides, the CDR3 is TGTGCCAGCAGCCACGGGGTATCCAGGGGGTTAGCCAAAAACATTCAGTACTTC.

At least ten counts were recorded for this clonotype. The chain combines TRBV14 with TRBJ2-1, with TRBD2 matching over 16 bases. The CDR3 contains 18 residues. CDR1 and CDR2 (germline): SGHDN, FVKESK. The V gene end was trimmed by 5 bases and the J gene end by 3 bases; junction bases not matched to a gene: 7. In DNA, the CDR3 is TGTGCCAGCAGCGGACCGGGACTAGCGGGAGGGAACTACAATGAGCAGTTCTTC. Its translation is CASSGPGLAGGNYNEQFF.

This clonotype was counted many times. The CDR3: CASSQISGSYNEQFF. CDR3 DNA sequence: TGTGCCAGCAGCCAAATTAGCGGCTCCTACAATGAGCAGTTCTTC. The rearrangement joins TRBV3-1 to TRBJ2-1, with D possibly TRBD2 on 6 matching bases. Germline V gene sequence: CDR1 LGHDT, CDR2 YNNKEL (reference sequence). V lost 2 bases and J lost 0, with 8 bases in between. The CDR3 is 15 residues long.

This clonotype was observed a handful of times. The V gene is TRBV4-3, the J gene TRBJ1-1; TRBD1 agrees at 7 bases. The J segment lost 3 bases and the V segment lost 4 bases, leaving 2 bases of the junction unmatched. The CDR3 consists of 13 residues. CDR1 is LGHNA, CDR2 YSLEER, per germline. CDR3 in DNA: TGCGCCAGCAGCCGCGGACAGGACACTGAAGCTTTCTTT. Protein: CASSRGQDTEAFF.

This clonotype showed up just a few times. An end of the junction differs from the germline gene, which may be a read error. The chain uses TRBV18 and TRBJ2-1, with TRBD1 matching 8 bases. This CDR3 is built from 13 residues. Looked up from germline, CDR1 is KGHSH and CDR2 is LQKENI. CDR3 region: CASSPSSGQGLWF. CDR3 DNA sequence: TGTGCCAGCTCACCGTCCTCCGGACAGGGATTATGGTTC.

There are a few counts of this clonotype. The chain links TRBV20-1 to TRBJ1-5; TRBD1 matches 7 bases. The CDR3 runs 13 residues. The germline V gene has CDR1 DFQATT and CDR2 SNEGSKA (reference sequence). V trimming: 3 bases; J trimming: 5 bases; junction bases outside the gene matches: 4. The CDR3 nucleotides read TGCAGTGCTAGTTCAGGGGGGGATCAGCCCCAGCATTTT. Amino acids: CSASSGGDQPQHF.

This clonotype came up many times. The V call is TRBV15, the J call TRBJ2-1; 11 bases fit TRBD2. Unmatched junction bases numbered 4, after V lost 3 bases and J lost 3 bases. The CDR3 is made up of 16 amino acids. Germline lookup yields CDR1 LNHNV and CDR2 YYDKDF (reference sequence). CDR3 protein: CATSRAGTSGYNEQFF. In DNA form, the CDR3 reads TGTGCCACCAGCAGGGCCGGGACTAGCGGCTACAATGAGCAGTTCTTC.

This clonotype was recorded at least ten times. The chain joins TRBV3-1 to TRBJ2-5, with D possibly being TRBD1 (6 bases). Germline CDR1 reads LGHDT; CDR2 reads YNNKEL (reference sequence). The CDR3 consists of 16 residues. Deletions cut 4 bases from V and 0 bases from J, with 15 bases between. Here the CDR3 reads CASSRIGQPNQETQYF. The CDR3 nucleotides are TGTGCCAGCAGCCGTATCGGACAGCCGAACCAAGAGACCCAGTACTTC.

This clonotype was observed at least ten times. This rearrangement joins TRBV2 to TRBJ2-7, with 7 bases aligning to TRBD2. The CDR3 length is 19 residues. Germline loops: CDR1 SNHLY, CDR2 FYNNEI. V trimming: 1 base; J trimming: 3 bases; junction bases outside the gene matches: 18. The CDR3 DNA reads as TGTGCCAGCAGTGAAGGAATGGATCCGCCTAGCGGCCTTAACTACGAGCAGTACGTC. Protein sequence: CASSEGMDPPSGLNYEQYV.

In its sample, this clonotype was seen many times. The V gene is TRBV12-3 or TRBV12-4, the J gene TRBJ1-3; D is undetermined. This CDR3 contains 15 residues. V lost 1 base and J lost 0, with 7 bases in between. CDR3 amino acids: CASSLVPVSGNTIYF. CDR3 nucleotide sequence: TGTGCCAGCAGTTTAGTACCCGTCTCTGGAAACACCATATATTTT.

This clonotype has just a few counts. The V gene is TRBV14, the J gene TRBJ2-3; D possibly corresponds to TRBD2 (5 bases). Trimming took off 0 bases at V and 3 bases at J, with 13 bases between the two ends. The CDR3 contains 16 residues. Germline CDR1 is SGHDN and CDR2 is FVKESK. CDR3 loop: CASSQDVSGMTDTQYF. The CDR3 DNA follows: TGTGCCAGCAGCCAAGATGTCAGCGGAATGACAGATACGCAGTATTTT.

This clonotype has ten or more counts. The chain couples TRBV24-1 to TRBJ2-4, with 11 bases identical to TRBD2. The J segment lost 2 bases and the V segment lost 9 bases, leaving 14 bases of the junction unmatched. Germline values: CDR1 KGHDR, CDR2 SFDVKD. This CDR3 region has 18 residues. CDR3 in amino acids: CATPATSGRLLSKNIQYF. CDR3 coding DNA: TGTGCCACCCCAGCAACTAGCGGGAGATTGTTATCCAAAAACATTCAGTACTTC.

This clonotype came up many times. The V and J genes are TRBV6-2 or TRBV6-3 and TRBJ2-2; 11 bases map to TRBD2. The CDR3 contains 16 residues. Germline trimming cut 7 bases from V and 3 bases from J; bases unmatched to any gene: 7. Germline values: CDR1 MNHEY, CDR2 SVGEGT. This CDR3 is CASISGRASHTGELFF. The CDR3 nucleotides read TGTGCCAGCATTAGCGGGAGGGCCTCGCACACCGGGGAGCTGTTTTTT.

V gene TRBV7-2 combines with J gene TRBJ1-6, with a tentative D call TRBD1 (6 bases). The germline CDR1 and CDR2 sequences are SGHTA and FQGNSA. CDR3 length: 14 amino acids. Between the trimmed V and J ends, which lost 5 bases and 10 bases, there was a span of 15 bases. CDR3 bases: TGTGCCAGCAGCCCCGGGACAATTAACTCACCCCTCCACTTT. Translation gives CASSPGTINSPLHF.

In its sample, this clonotype was seen many times. J is TRBJ1-5 and V is TRBV19; D uncertain. The CDR3 has 15 residues. Germline V gives CDR1 LNHDA, CDR2 SQIVND (reference sequence). V was pared by 0 bases and J by 2 bases, with 8 bases between. The CDR3 nucleotides are TGTGCCAGTAGTATAGAGCGAACCGGCAATCAGCCCCAGCATTTT. It specifies CASSIERTGNQPQHF.

This clonotype has at least ten counts. The J gene is TRBJ1-2, the V gene TRBV28; D gene ambiguous. The V and J ends lost 6 bases and 7 bases respectively, with 15 bases between them. The CDR3 has 13 residues. Per the germline V gene, CDR1 is MDHEN and CDR2 is SYDVKM. CDR3 DNA sequence: TGTGCCAGCAGCTTCTCTCCGACGGTTGGCTACACCTTC. Protein: CASSFSPTVGYTF.

A remark on this clonotype: A read error may produce the germline difference seen at one junction end. The CDR3 sequence: CANSYRTGQLHNAQFF. The CDR3 nucleotides read TGTGCCAACAGTTACCGGACAGGCCAACTCCACAATGCGCAGTTCTTC. The chain carries TRBV6-2 or TRBV6-3 and TRBJ2-1; 7 positions match TRBD1. The length of the CDR3 is 16 residues. Germline V gene sequence: CDR1 MNHEY, CDR2 SVGEGT.

This clonotype was counted at least ten times. The chain links TRBV20-1 to TRBJ1-4; the D gene is possibly TRBD1 (6 bases). CDR1 is DFQATT and CDR2 is SNEGSKA in the germline V gene (reference sequence). The CDR3 covers 14 residues. Deletions cut 2 bases from V and 7 bases from J, with 14 bases between. In nucleotides, the CDR3 is TGCAGTGCTAGACCTACCGGGACAACTGAAAAACTGTTTTTT. It is translated as CSARPTGTTEKLFF.